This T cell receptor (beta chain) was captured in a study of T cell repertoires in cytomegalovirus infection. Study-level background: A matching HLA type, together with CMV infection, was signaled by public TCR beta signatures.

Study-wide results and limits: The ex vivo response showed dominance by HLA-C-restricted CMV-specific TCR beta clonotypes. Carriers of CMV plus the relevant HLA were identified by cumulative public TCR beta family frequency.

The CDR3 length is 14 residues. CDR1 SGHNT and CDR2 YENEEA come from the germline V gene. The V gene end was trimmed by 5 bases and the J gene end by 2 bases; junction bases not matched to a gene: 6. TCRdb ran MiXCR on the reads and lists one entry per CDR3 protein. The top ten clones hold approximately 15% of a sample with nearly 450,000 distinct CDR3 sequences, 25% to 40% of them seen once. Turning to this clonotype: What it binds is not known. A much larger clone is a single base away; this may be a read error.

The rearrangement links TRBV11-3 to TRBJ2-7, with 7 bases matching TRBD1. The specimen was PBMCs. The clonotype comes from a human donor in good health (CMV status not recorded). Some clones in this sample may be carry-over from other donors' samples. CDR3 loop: CASSQTGVTYEQYF. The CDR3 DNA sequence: TGTGCCAGCAGCCAAACAGGGGTGACCTACGAGCAGTACTTC.